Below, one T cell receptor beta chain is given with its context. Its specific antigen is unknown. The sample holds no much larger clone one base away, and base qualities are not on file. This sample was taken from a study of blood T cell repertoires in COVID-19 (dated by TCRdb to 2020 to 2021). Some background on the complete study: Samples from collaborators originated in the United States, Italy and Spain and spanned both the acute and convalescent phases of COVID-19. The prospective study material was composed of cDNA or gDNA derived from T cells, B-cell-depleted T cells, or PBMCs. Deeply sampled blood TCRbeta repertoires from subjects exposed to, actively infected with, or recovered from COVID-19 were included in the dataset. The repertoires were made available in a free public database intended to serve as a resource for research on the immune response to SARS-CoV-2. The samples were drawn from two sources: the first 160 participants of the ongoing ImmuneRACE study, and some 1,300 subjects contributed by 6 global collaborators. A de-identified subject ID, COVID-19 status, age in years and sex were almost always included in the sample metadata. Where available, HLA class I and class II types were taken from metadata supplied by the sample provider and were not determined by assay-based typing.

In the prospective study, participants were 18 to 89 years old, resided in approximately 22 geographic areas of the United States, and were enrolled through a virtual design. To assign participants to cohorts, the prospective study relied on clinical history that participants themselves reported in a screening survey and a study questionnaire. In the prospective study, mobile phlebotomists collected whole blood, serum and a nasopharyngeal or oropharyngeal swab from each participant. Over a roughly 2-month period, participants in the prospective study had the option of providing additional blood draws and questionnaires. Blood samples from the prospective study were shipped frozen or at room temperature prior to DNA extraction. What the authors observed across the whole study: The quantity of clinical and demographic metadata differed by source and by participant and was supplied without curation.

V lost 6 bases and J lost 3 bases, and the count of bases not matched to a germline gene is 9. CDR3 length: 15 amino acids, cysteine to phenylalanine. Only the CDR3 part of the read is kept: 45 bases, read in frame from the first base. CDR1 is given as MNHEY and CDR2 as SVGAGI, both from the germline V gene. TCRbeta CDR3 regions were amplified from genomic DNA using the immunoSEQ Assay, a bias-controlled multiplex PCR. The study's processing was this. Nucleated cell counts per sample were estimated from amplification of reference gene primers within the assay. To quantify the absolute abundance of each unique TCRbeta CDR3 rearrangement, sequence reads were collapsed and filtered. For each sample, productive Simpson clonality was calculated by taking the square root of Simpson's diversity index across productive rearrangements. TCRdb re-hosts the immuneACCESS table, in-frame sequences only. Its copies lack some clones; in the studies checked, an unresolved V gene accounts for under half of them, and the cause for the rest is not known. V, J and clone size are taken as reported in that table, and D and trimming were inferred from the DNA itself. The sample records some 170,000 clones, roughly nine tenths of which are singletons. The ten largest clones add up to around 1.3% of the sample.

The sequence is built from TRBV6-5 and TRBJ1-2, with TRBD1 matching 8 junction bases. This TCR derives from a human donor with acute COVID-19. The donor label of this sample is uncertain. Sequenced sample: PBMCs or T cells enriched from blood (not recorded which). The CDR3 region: CASSPTGQGDYGYTF. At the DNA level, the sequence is TGTGCCAGCAGCCCCACTGGACAGGGAGACTATGGCTACACCTTC.